This T cell receptor (beta chain) was recovered during a study of blood T cell repertoires in COVID-19. Background on the study: Samples taken during acute and convalescent COVID-19 were collected in the United States, Italy and Spain. T cells, B-cell-depleted T cells, or PBMCs supplied cDNA or gDNA.

Patients at the Seattle site were enrolled during active infection and followed longitudinally. Germline V gene sequence: CDR1 LGHDT, CDR2 YNNKEL (reference sequence). This CDR3 spans 16 amino acids. V gave up 1 base and J gave up 4 bases; unmatched junction bases: 9. Assay: immunoSEQ multiplex PCR; the TCRdb copy retains only in-frame clones and omits some. The data hold 100,000 to 150,000 clones, with approximately 86% observed a single time. This clone appeared a few times. The chain employs TRBV3-1 (or the pseudogene TRBV3-2) and TRBJ1-1, with 7 bases that match TRBD1. This sequence originates from a woman aged 70-85 years with COVID-19, enrolled during active disease. The specimen sequenced was peripheral blood. CDR3 DNA sequence: TGTGCCAGCAGCCAAGTACACCGACAGGGATCCACTGAAGCTTTCTTT. Translating it yields CASSQVHRQGSTEAFF.